The present TCR beta chain was sequenced within a study of cytomegalovirus exposure and HLA in healthy donors. Trimming took off 0 bases at V and 4 bases at J, with 19 bases between the two ends. This CDR3 has 17 residues. CDR1 and CDR2 (germline): LNHDA, SQIVND (reference sequence). Primers: 60 Vbeta forward and 13 Jbeta reverse. Libraries were prepared by immunoSEQ multiplex PCR; TCRdb keeps only in-frame clonotypes and omits some of them. The sample consists of approximately 130,000 clones, roughly three quarters of them appearing once. V is TRBV19 and J is TRBJ2-7; perhaps TRBD1 as D (7 bases). The receptor was derived from a male donor in good health and CMV-seronegative. The specimen was PBMCs. The CDR3 region is CASSIDLGQGGRYEQYF. The CDR3 DNA reads as TGTGCCAGTAGTATAGATCTGGGGCAGGGGGGTCGGTACGAGCAGTACTTC.